This T cell receptor beta chain was profiled in a study of T cell clonotyping in hematopoietic cell transplantation. With respect to this clone: The antigen is unknown.

Time point noted: recipient sample about 28 days before transplant, after cytoreduction. V shed 7 bases and J shed 2 bases, with 12 bases lying between them. Germline loops: CDR1 SGHTA, CDR2 FQGNSA. The CDR3 is made up of 14 amino acids. Study-wide findings and caveats: Cells were unsorted, so CD4 and CD8 contributions were not separated.

Data came from immunoSEQ multiplex PCR; TCRdb stores just in-frame clones and leaves some out. The table has roughly 24,000 clones, approximately 82% seen once. The specimen comprised peripheral blood mononuclear cells, sampled before stem cell transplant. The chain links TRBV7-2 to TRBJ1-3, with unresolved D. This receptor was obtained from a woman aged 55-69 years with acute myeloid leukemia. Some clones in this sample may be carry-over from other donors' samples. DNA for the CDR3: TGTGCCAGCACCTCTCGGGAAGCTGGAAACACCATATATTTT. This sequence encodes CASTSREAGNTIYF.